The clone carrying this T cell receptor (beta chain) was seen a single time. Its antigen is unidentified. 60 Vbeta and 13 Jbeta primers were used in PCR. Only in-frame clones appear in the TCRdb table, and some are missing; sequencing was by immunoSEQ multiplex PCR. The sample has some 130,000 clones; around 73% are singletons. The data originate from a study of cytomegalovirus exposure and HLA in healthy donors. Study-level information: The Caucasian-associated ancestry cluster contained 81% of the roughly 390 genotyped donors. General study findings and limits: Per a later analysis, 18,000 or so TCR beta sequences showed association with HLA alleles at 0.05 false discovery rate.

Healthy bone marrow donors made up the donor group. This sequence was found in a female donor in good health and CMV-seronegative. Sequenced input: PBMCs.

The CDR3, as DNA: TGTGCCAGTAGTACAGGGGCCCACAATCAGCCCCAGCATTTT. Amino acids: CASSTGAHNQPQHF. The V call is TRBV19, the J call TRBJ1-5; TRBD1 might be the D (6 bases). Looked up from germline, CDR1 is LNHDA and CDR2 is SQIVND (reference sequence). The CDR3 covers 14 residues. Trimming took off 4 bases at V and 3 bases at J, with 10 bases between the two ends.